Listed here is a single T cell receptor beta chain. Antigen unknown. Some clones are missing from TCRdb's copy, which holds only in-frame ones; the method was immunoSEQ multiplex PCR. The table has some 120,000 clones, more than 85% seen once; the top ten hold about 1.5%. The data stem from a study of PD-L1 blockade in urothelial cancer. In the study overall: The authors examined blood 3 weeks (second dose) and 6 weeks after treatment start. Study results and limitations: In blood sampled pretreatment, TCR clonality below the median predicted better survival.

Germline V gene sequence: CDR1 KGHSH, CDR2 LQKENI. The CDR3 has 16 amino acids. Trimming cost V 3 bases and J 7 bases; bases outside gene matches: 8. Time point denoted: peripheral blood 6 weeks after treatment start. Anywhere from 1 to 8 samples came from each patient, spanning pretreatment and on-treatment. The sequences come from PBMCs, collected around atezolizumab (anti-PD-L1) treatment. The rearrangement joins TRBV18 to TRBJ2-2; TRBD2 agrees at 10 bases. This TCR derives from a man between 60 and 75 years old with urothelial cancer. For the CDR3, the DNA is TGTGCCAGCTCACCCTCTAGCGGGGGTACCCTCGGGGAGCTGTTTTTT. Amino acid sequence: CASSPSSGGTLGELFF.